Sequencing of this TCR beta chain was carried out in a study of beta chain features in type 1 diabetes. Across the whole study: Age, gender and cell yields were similar between patients and healthy donors. The study, taken as a whole, reports: The naive, central memory and Treg TCRB repertoires of patients appeared to be more similar to one another than those of healthy donors. The study found moderately but significantly shorter TCRB CDR3s in all four CD4+ subsets of Type 1 diabetes patients.

Markers CD45RO/CCR7/CD25/CD127/CD95/CD27 served to sort CD4+ naive, central memory, regulatory and stem cell-like memory cells. All of the isolated RNA was reverse transcribed, so expressed TCRB transcripts were sequenced. Approximately 3.5 million reads per sample on average were obtained from naive, central memory and regulatory T cell samples. Data came from immunoSEQ multiplex PCR; TCRdb stores just in-frame clones and leaves some out. The table includes around 240,000 clones, approximately 16% detected once. This CDR3 is 16 amino acids long. V was pared by 5 bases and J by 0 bases, with 14 bases between. The germline gives CDR1 MDHEN, CDR2 SYDVKM. This clone was counted a few times. No antigen is known for it. Distinct nucleotide sequences in the sample also encode this CDR3.

The V call is TRBV28, the J call TRBJ2-1; D tentatively fits TRBD1 or TRBD2 (5 bases each). Material for sequencing was naive CD4+ T cells from blood. The TCR sequence derives from a man aged 25 to 40 with type 1 diabetes. CDR3 nucleotides: TGTGCCAGCAGTCCCGGGACGTCAGGCTCCTACAATGAGCAGTTCTTC. It codes for CASSPGTSGSYNEQFF.